The 22 T cell receptor beta chains below all came from one sample that was sequenced in a study of T cell clusters in autoimmune cytopenias. Multiplex touch-down PCR amplified TRB using TRB-A and TRB-B pools in one tube. No DNA is given; TCRdb re-called the multiplex PCR reads and lists each CDR3 protein once. The sample features some 6,200 distinct CDR3 sequences, with roughly 21% in its top ten. Each sample's input was 250 ng genomic DNA, 38,000 or so genome equivalents. The data were also submitted as part of a second study, on T cell repertoires in aging, cancer and after chemotherapy.

The source material was peripheral blood. The receptors were sampled from a human donor in good health.

The chain recombines TRBV6-2 or TRBV6-3 with TRBJ2-1. The CDR3 extends over 14 amino acids. From germline, CDR1 is MNHEY and CDR2 SVGEGT. CDR3 protein: CASLDRGSYNEQFF.

This clonotype registers medium-sized by frequency. The V call is TRBV27, the J call TRBJ1-2; the D gene TCRdb calls, TRBD1, cannot be checked with no DNA. The germline CDR1 and CDR2 sequences are MNHEY and SMNVEV (reference sequence). The CDR3 sequence is 15 residues long. CDR3 in amino acids: CASSPPGQGGYGYTF.

This clonotype is classed as medium-sized by frequency. V is TRBV19 and J is TRBJ1-3; the D call of TRBD1 rests on TCRdb alone, since no DNA is present to check it. Per the germline V gene, CDR1 is LNHDA and CDR2 is SQIVND (reference sequence). This CDR3 spans 14 amino acids. The CDR3 reads CASWTGDSGNTIYF.

This clonotype ranks as medium-sized (0.01 to 0.1%) in terms of frequency. This chain links TRBV19 with TRBJ2-1; checking the TCRdb D call of TRBD1 is not possible without DNA. This CDR3 is 12 amino acids long. CDR1 and CDR2 (germline): LNHDA, SQIVND (reference sequence). CDR3 amino acids: CASNMRGDEQFF.

The chain has TRBV19 and TRBJ1-1. The CDR3 totals 17 residues. Germline CDR1 and CDR2: LNHDA and SQIVND (reference sequence). The CDR3 loop is CASSIEGRLGLNTEAFF.

Measured by frequency, this clonotype is medium-sized. The chain employs TRBV19 and TRBJ1-5. The CDR3 is 14 residues long. Per germline, CDR1 LNHDA and CDR2 SQIVND (reference sequence). The CDR3 sequence: CASSLAYLNQPQHF.

By frequency, this clonotype registers medium-sized (0.01 to 0.1%). V gene TRBV30 combines with J gene TRBJ1-2. Germline loops: CDR1 GTSNPN, CDR2 SVGIG (reference sequence). CDR3 length: 13 amino acids. The CDR3 here is CAWRAGRSSGYTF.

The rearrangement links TRBV7-9 to TRBJ2-1; as DNA is missing, the TRBD2 call by TCRdb cannot be tested. The CDR3 has 14 amino acids. Germline V lookup: CDR1 SEHNR, CDR2 FQNEAQ (reference sequence). This chain's CDR3 is CASSSPLAFGEQFF.

This clonotype is called medium-sized (0.01 to 0.1%) based on its frequency. The CDR3 spells CASSSLGLTASYEQYF. The chain combines TRBV13 with TRBJ2-7; with no DNA, the TCRdb D assignment of TRBD2 cannot be verified. The CDR3 loop spans 16 amino acids. Germline values: CDR1 PRHDT, CDR2 FYEKMQ (reference sequence).

The chain joins TRBV20-1 to TRBJ2-5; TCRdb gives TRBD1 as the D gene, but with no DNA this cannot be confirmed. CDR1 is DFQATT and CDR2 is SNEGSKA in the germline V gene (reference sequence). This CDR3 has 13 residues. CDR3: CSARTYRGETQYF.

This clonotype is classed as medium-sized (0.01 to 0.1%) by frequency. J is TRBJ2-1 and V is TRBV12-3 or TRBV12-4; TCRdb indicates TRBD1, and absent DNA this call remains unverified. This CDR3 has 14 amino acids. CDR3 sequence: CASSPLTRYNEQFF.

The chain uses TRBV7-6 and TRBJ2-7. Germline values: CDR1 SGHVS, CDR2 FNYEAQ. The CDR3 spans 14 residues. The CDR3 protein is CASSLGLGSYEQYF.

The chain has TRBV5-4 and TRBJ2-7; lacking DNA, the TRBD1 call made by TCRdb goes unchecked. Per germline, CDR1 SGHNT and CDR2 YYREEE (reference sequence). This CDR3 has 16 residues. This chain's CDR3 is CASSRRGGGRTCEQYF.

This sequence joins TRBV5-6 and TRBJ2-1; TCRdb's D call of TRBD1 is untestable without DNA. CDR1 SGHDT and CDR2 YYEEEE come from the germline V gene. The CDR3 has 17 amino acids. The CDR3 is CASSGGASGSSYNEQFF.

This clonotype shows up as medium-sized (0.01 to 0.1%) by frequency. This chain joins TRBV18 and TRBJ2-1; TCRdb picks TRBD2, but there is no DNA to check that call. Looked up from germline, CDR1 is KGHSH and CDR2 is LQKENI. The CDR3 covers 18 residues. The chain's CDR3 is CASSPDSPLAGGYSEQFF.

Its frequency marks this clonotype as medium-sized (0.01 to 0.1%). CDR3 protein: CASTPQGLAGGISDEQFF. The genes are TRBV19 and TRBJ2-1; without DNA, the TCRdb call of TRBD2 cannot be checked. The CDR3 is 18 amino acids. Germline V gene sequence: CDR1 LNHDA, CDR2 SQIVND (reference sequence).

Judged by frequency, this clonotype is medium-sized (0.01 to 0.1%). The chain uses TRBV18 and TRBJ2-5; the TCRdb call, TRBD1, lacks DNA for checking. Germline V gives CDR1 KGHSH, CDR2 LQKENI. The CDR3 length is 14 residues. The CDR3 reads CASSPPDREETQYF.

This clonotype ranks as medium-sized in terms of frequency. The chain has TRBV6-5 and TRBJ2-1. Germline CDR1 is MNHEY and CDR2 is SVGAGI. The CDR3 covers 14 residues. CDR3 sequence: CASSYTTVRNEQFF.

This rearrangement joins TRBV4-2 to TRBJ2-2; TCRdb designates TRBD2, a call that cannot be tested without DNA. This CDR3 contains 17 residues. CDR1 is LGHNA, CDR2 YNFKEQ, per germline. CDR3 protein: CASSQRGGAGEVGELFF.

The chain is built from TRBV29-1 and TRBJ1-1. Germline V CDR1 and CDR2: SQVTM, ANQGSEA. The CDR3 has 17 residues. CDR3 sequence reads: CSVEGVAGGGMGTEAFF.

V gene TRBV18 combines with J gene TRBJ1-3. Germline V gene data show CDR1 as KGHSH and CDR2 as LQKENI. CDR3 length equals 15 residues. CDR3 loop: CASSPTGRAGNTIYF.

V and J are TRBV24-1 and TRBJ2-3. The CDR3 runs 12 residues. Per the germline V gene, CDR1 is KGHDR and CDR2 is SFDVKD. CDR3 loop: CATSDLADTQYF.